This is a list of T cell receptor beta chains from one sample in a study of graft-versus-host responses after intestinal transplantation. Libraries were prepared by immunoSEQ multiplex PCR; TCRdb keeps only in-frame clonotypes and omits some of them. The repertoire holds over 60,000 clones, with 80% to 95% as singletons. The sequences come from bone marrow, collected almost 750 days after intestinal transplantation. Every receptor here comes from a human patient who received an intestinal transplant, so some T cells may come from the graft donor. The CDR3 runs from the conserved cysteine through the conserved F or W. D genes are given only for firm matches. Not every row has a clone size; where given, it reads once, few, many or a size class.

>TRBD1|TRBJ1-1|TRBV27|NA
TGTGCCAGCAGTTTAAGGGGACAGGGGGCGCGTACTGAAGCTTTCTTT
CASSLRGQGARTEAFF
>NA|TRBJ2-7|TRBV6-4|NA
TGTGCCAGCAGTCCAGACAGCACCTATTCCTACGAGCAGTACTTC
CASSPDSTYSYEQYF
>NA|TRBJ1-1|TRBV6-1|NA
TGTGCCAGCAGTGAACGAGGGCTCCCTGAAGCTTTCTTT
CASSERGLPEAFF
>NA|TRBJ2-7|TRBV19|once
TGTGCCAGTAGTATAGACCCAGAACCTTCCTACGAGCAGTACTTC
CASSIDPEPSYEQYF
>NA|TRBJ2-5|TRBV6-5|NA
TGTGCCAGCTTGCAGGGGCTGGGGGAGACCCAGTACTTC
CASLQGLGETQYF
>NA|TRBJ1-3|TRBV18|NA
TGTGCCAGCTCGCCCGGGACGGACTCTGGAAACACCATATATTTT
CASSPGTDSGNTIYF
>NA|TRBJ1-2|TRBV7-9|NA
TGTGCCAGCAGCGCACCGACTGACATACGCTACACCTTC
CASSAPTDIRYTF
>TRBD2|TRBJ2-1|TRBV11-2|NA
TGTGCCAGCAGCTCCGATAGACTAGCAGGGTACAATGAGCAGTTCTTC
CASSSDRLAGYNEQFF
>NA|TRBJ2-2|TRBV2|few
TGTGCCAGCAGAGGACGGACGACCACCGGGGAGCTGTTTTTT
CASRGRTTTGELFF
>NA|TRBJ1-4|TRBV5-1|few
TGCGCCAGCAGCTCTGGTGAGCGGTCAGGGGCCGAAAAACTGTTTTTT
CASSSGERSGAEKLFF
>NA|TRBJ1-1|TRBV29-1|NA
TGCAGCGTTGAAGAGGGTGATACTGAAGCTTTCTTT
CSVEEGDTEAFF
>NA|TRBJ1-2|TRBV7-9|NA
TGTGCCAGCAGCTTCACCGACTATGGCTACACCTTC
CASSFTDYGYTF
>TRBD2|TRBJ2-1|TRBV10-1|NA
TGCGCCAGCAGTGGAATACTAGCGACCCGGTACAATGAGCAGTTCTTC
CASSGILATRYNEQFF
>TRBD2|TRBJ2-1|TRBV19|NA
TGTGCCAGTAGTGCCCAACAATCTAGCGGGAGAAAGTTCTTC
CASSAQQSSGRKFF
>NA|TRBJ2-7|TRBV5-6|NA
TGTGCCAGCAGCCCTGGGGTGGGCTCCTTCTCCTACGAGCAGTACTTC
CASSPGVGSFSYEQYF
>NA|TRBJ2-4|TRBV2|NA
TGTGCCAGCAGCGAGTGGCCAGGGGTAGCCAAAAACATTCAGTACTTC
CASSEWPGVAKNIQYF
>NA|TRBJ2-5|TRBV6-1|NA
TGTGCCAGCAGTGAAGGTGGTGGCGGGGAGACCCAGTACTTC
CASSEGGGGETQYF
>TRBD1|TRBJ1-5|TRBV11-2|NA
TGTGCCAGCAGCCCTCAGACAGGGTATAGCAATCAGCCCCAGCATTTT
CASSPQTGYSNQPQHF
>TRBD1|TRBJ2-7|TRBV7-9|NA
TGTGCCAGCAGCAGTCACAGGGGGCGTCATGCCTACGAGCAGTACTTC
CASSSHRGRHAYEQYF
>TRBD2|TRBJ2-3|TRBV6-1|NA
TGTGCCAGCAGTCCCGGGACTAGCGGAGATACGCAGTATTTT
CASSPGTSGDTQYF
>NA|TRBJ2-3|TRBV6-6|NA
TGTGCCAGCAGTTCCCCAGGGACAGATACGCAGTATTTT
CASSSPGTDTQYF
>TRBD2|TRBJ2-3|TRBV27|NA
TGTGCCAGCAGTTTATACACGGGAGGGCCCCCAGATACGCAGTATTTT
CASSLYTGGPPDTQYF